This T cell receptor beta chain came from a study of OX40 agonist ivuxolimab in advanced cancers. About the study: Patients undergoing dose escalation presented with hepatocellular carcinoma, melanoma, renal cell or head and neck cancer. Points from the study as a whole: Antigen specificity was not determined for the expanded peripheral T cells.

A remark on this clone: Its antigen remains unidentified.

Germline V gives CDR1 SGHRS, CDR2 YFSETQ. V gave up 5 bases and J gave up 4 bases, with 10 bases separating them. This CDR3 spans 13 amino acids. Some clones are missing from TCRdb's copy, which holds only in-frame ones; the method was immunoSEQ multiplex PCR. The sample lists 60,000 to 75,000 clones, approximately 88% seen once, with about 5% in the top ten. The clonotype comes from an adult with an advanced solid tumor such as melanoma, head and neck, liver or kidney cancer. Sequencing used CD4+ or CD8+ T cells sorted from blood, obtained in a trial of the OX40 agonist ivuxolimab. The rearrangement joins TRBV5-1 to TRBJ2-1, with D perhaps TRBD2 (5 bases). In DNA, the CDR3 is TGCGCCAGCAGTTCTCCGGGGTACAATGAGCAGTTCTTC. It encodes CASSSPGYNEQFF.